Below are 26 T cell receptor beta chains sequenced from a single sample in a study of T cell responses to AZD1222 COVID-19 vaccine. This table comes from immunoSEQ multiplex PCR, and its TCRdb copy is limited to in-frame clones, with some not included. The data show 85,000 to 100,000 clones, with over 85% seen just once and more than 9.5% held by the top ten. Sequencing used peripheral blood, obtained on day 0 of AZD1222 vaccination. The receptor source for this set is an adult in good health.

This chain uses TRBV5-1 with TRBJ2-1, with TRBD2 identical over 7 bases. Trimming cost V 1 base and J 2 bases; bases outside gene matches: 3. Germline-derived CDR1 and CDR2 are SGHRS and YFSETQ. The length of the CDR3 is 15 residues. The CDR3, as DNA: TGCGCCAGCAGCTTGACTAGCGAACCCTACAATGAGCAGTTCTTC. This codes for CASSLTSEPYNEQFF.

The genes are TRBV19 and TRBJ2-7; 9 bases line up with TRBD1. The CDR3 is 18 amino acids. Germline V CDR1 and CDR2: LNHDA, SQIVND (reference sequence). The trim removed 7 bases at V and 0 bases at J, leaving 16 bases unmatched. The CDR3 spells CASKNTGQGQLRSYEQYF. CDR3 bases: TGTGCCAGTAAAAATACGGGACAGGGACAACTCCGCTCCTACGAGCAGTACTTC.

The chain couples TRBV6-6 to TRBJ1-3; maybe TRBD1 (5 bases). Trimming pared 2 bases from V and 0 bases from J, leaving 5 bases between. The CDR3 extends over 14 amino acids. CDR1 and CDR2 from the germline V gene are MNHNY and SVGAGI (reference sequence). For the CDR3, the DNA is TGTGCCAGCAGTTACGGGGGCTCTGGAAACACCATATATTTT. This sequence encodes CASSYGGSGNTIYF.

The chain couples TRBV3-1 (or the pseudogene TRBV3-2) to TRBJ1-3; D call uncertain. Between the trimmed V and J ends, which lost 0 bases and 0 bases, there was a span of 6 bases. Germline V CDR1 and CDR2: LGHDT, YNNKEL (reference sequence). The CDR3 has 15 amino acids. This CDR3 reads CASSQDVLSGNTIYF. CDR3 DNA: TGTGCCAGCAGCCAAGATGTTCTCTCTGGAAACACCATATATTTT.

This clone was picked up one time. V gene TRBV19 combines with J gene TRBJ2-1; D tentatively reads TRBD1 or TRBD2 (5 bases each). V lost 5 bases and J lost 2, with 13 bases in between. Germline loops: CDR1 LNHDA, CDR2 SQIVND (reference sequence). The CDR3 has 15 residues. CDR3 DNA sequence: TGTGCCAGTAGTTCGGGACGTAATCCCTACAATGAGCAGTTCTTC. It is translated as CASSSGRNPYNEQFF.

The chain employs TRBV7-9 and TRBJ1-6; the D gene is possibly TRBD1 (6 bases). Trimming shortened V by 6 bases and J by 0 bases, and 15 bases separated the two germline ends. CDR3 size: 17 residues. Per germline, CDR1 SEHNR and CDR2 FQNEAQ (reference sequence). The CDR3: CASRKTEGGSYNSPLHF. CDR3 sequence (DNA): TGTGCCAGCAGGAAGACAGAAGGGGGCTCCTATAATTCACCCCTCCACTTT.

The chain joins TRBV28 to TRBJ2-7, with D unclear. Germline V gives CDR1 MDHEN, CDR2 SYDVKM. V was pared by 2 bases and J by 0 bases, with 8 bases between. CDR3 size: 14 residues. The CDR3 here is CASSLPSPSYEQYF. CDR3 DNA: TGTGCCAGCAGTTTACCCAGCCCCTCCTACGAGCAGTACTTC.

V and J are TRBV12-5 and TRBJ1-1; D might be TRBD1 (5 bases). The CDR3 consists of 15 residues. Trimming left V 3 bases short and J 1 base short, with 12 bases between. In germline, CDR1 is LGHNT, CDR2 FRNRAP. CDR3 bases: TGTGCTAGTGGTTTACTCCGGGGCCCGAACACTGAAGCTTTCTTT. It yields the protein CASGLLRGPNTEAFF.

The chain recombines TRBV9 with TRBJ1-2; 11 nucleotides align to TRBD1. Germline trimming cut 0 bases from V and 5 bases from J; bases unmatched to any gene: 0. The CDR3 extends over 14 amino acids. Germline V lookup: CDR1 SGDLS, CDR2 YYNGEE. In DNA, the CDR3 is TGTGCCAGCAGCGTAGGGGACAGGGGGTATGGCTACACCTTC. It encodes CASSVGDRGYGYTF.

The chain combines TRBV4-2 with TRBJ2-1; 8 bases fit TRBD2. CDR3 length: 16 amino acids. The V gene's germline CDR1 is LGHNA and CDR2 YNFKEQ. V gave up 0 bases and J gave up 4 bases; unmatched junction bases: 5. The CDR3 sequence is CASSQDPSGGYNEQFF. The DNA of the CDR3 is TGTGCCAGCAGCCAAGATCCCAGCGGGGGATACAATGAGCAGTTCTTC.

V and J are TRBV12-3 or TRBV12-4 and TRBJ2-7; no clear D. The V and J ends lost 3 bases and 4 bases respectively, with 7 bases between them. CDR3 size: 12 residues. CDR3 nucleotide sequence: TGTGCCAGCAGTTTGGGTACTTACGAGCAGTACTTC. Residues: CASSLGTYEQYF.

This chain links TRBV10-3 with TRBJ2-7, with TRBD2 as a possible D gene (6 bases). The CDR3 extends over 13 amino acids. The V and J ends lost 10 bases and 7 bases respectively, with 20 bases between them. CDR1 and CDR2 from the germline V gene are ENHRY and SYGVKD. In nucleotides, the CDR3 is TGTGCCACCCAACCGGGACTGGAGGGGGAGCAGTACTTC. Translation gives CATQPGLEGEQYF.

The chain links TRBV2 to TRBJ2-3; D ambiguous. Trimming removed 4 bases from V and 3 bases from J, with 20 bases in between. This CDR3 comprises 17 residues. Germline V lookup: CDR1 SNHLY, CDR2 FYNNEI. CDR3 sequence reads: CASSGNRADLYTDTQYF. CDR3 in DNA: TGTGCCAGCAGTGGGAACCGGGCGGATTTATATACAGATACGCAGTATTTT.

The CDR3 is CASSFGRGGEKLFF. CDR3 coding DNA: TGTGCCAGCAGCTTCGGGCGAGGTGGGGAAAAACTGTTTTTT. The rearrangement joins TRBV7-9 to TRBJ1-4; no firm D call. The CDR3 runs to 14 residues. V was shortened by 3 bases and J by 8 bases, with 13 bases between the two germline ends. Looked up from germline, CDR1 is SEHNR and CDR2 is FQNEAQ (reference sequence). Variable domain in full (rest from reference TRBV7-9 and TRBJ1-4): DTGVSQNPRHKITKRGQNVTFRCDPISEHNRLYWYRQTLGQGPEFLTYFQNEAQLEKSRLLSDRFSAERPKGSFSTLEIQRTEQGDSAMYLCASSFGRGGEKLFFGSGTQLSVL.

V and J are TRBV5-1 and TRBJ2-1; D remains unclear. CDR3 length: 14 residues. Trimming shortened V by 1 base and J by 5 bases, and 10 bases separated the two germline ends. From germline, CDR1 is SGHRS and CDR2 YFSETQ. The DNA for the CDR3 is TGCGCCAGCAGCTTGCAGAATGGGGACAATGAGCAGTTCTTC. Protein sequence: CASSLQNGDNEQFF.

The V call is TRBV19, the J call TRBJ1-5, with D possibly TRBD1 on 5 matching bases. V lost 6 bases to trimming and J lost 4 bases, with 16 bases between them. Germline lookup yields CDR1 LNHDA and CDR2 SQIVND (reference sequence). This CDR3 comprises 15 residues. CDR3 sequence (DNA): TGTGCCAGTAGCGACATTAGAGGGGATAATCAGCCCCAGCATTTT. The encoded protein is CASSDIRGDNQPQHF. The full variable domain, with the rest looked up from reference TRBV19 and TRBJ1-5, is DGGITQSPKYLFRKEGQNVTLSCEQNLNHDAMYWYRQDPGQGLRLIYYSQIVNDFQKGDIAEGYSVSREKKESFPLTVTSAQKNPTAFYLCASSDIRGDNQPQHFGDGTRLSIL.

The V gene is TRBV5-6, the J gene TRBJ1-2, with a possible D match to TRBD1 (5 bases). Germline CDR1 and CDR2: SGHDT and YYEEEE. The CDR3 is 14 amino acids. V lost 1 base and J 5 bases, leaving 12 bases between the germline ends. Here the CDR3 DNA reads TGTGCCAGCAGCTTGAGGGGACTCGGGTATGGCTACACCTTC. Amino acid sequence: CASSLRGLGYGYTF.

V usage is TRBV6-1 and J usage is TRBJ1-3; D is uncertain. The CDR3 has 15 residues. The germline CDR1 and CDR2 sequences are MNHNS and SASEGT. The V end was cut by 2 bases, the J end by 0 bases, with 8 bases between. CDR3: CASSEQSYSGNTIYF. The DNA of the CDR3 is TGTGCCAGCAGTGAACAGAGTTACTCTGGAAACACCATATATTTT.

This chain uses TRBV19 with TRBJ2-3, with 8 bases fitting TRBD1. The J segment lost 1 base and the V segment lost 3 bases, leaving 3 bases of the junction unmatched. Per germline, CDR1 LNHDA and CDR2 SQIVND (reference sequence). The CDR3 contains 15 residues. CDR3 DNA: TGTGCCAGTAGTATCGACAGGGGCCGCACAGATACGCAGTATTTT. Amino acids: CASSIDRGRTDTQYF.

CDR3 residues: CASSLGQEETQYF. The CDR3 DNA follows: TGTGCCAGCAGCTTGGGACAGGAAGAGACCCAGTACTTC. The rearrangement links TRBV11-2 to TRBJ2-5; TRBD1 agrees at 8 bases. V gave up 3 bases and J gave up 3 bases; unmatched junction bases: 0. Germline V gene data show CDR1 as SGHAT and CDR2 as FQNNGV. CDR3 length: 13 residues.

In DNA form, the CDR3 reads TGTGCCAGCAGTGTCTTCGGGGGCCTGGTGAACACTGAAGCTTTCTTT. Its translation: CASSVFGGLVNTEAFF. The chain combines TRBV28 with TRBJ1-1; a weak D match, TRBD1 (6 bases). This CDR3 contains 16 residues. Looked up from germline, CDR1 is MDHEN and CDR2 is SYDVKM. V gave up 5 bases and J gave up 0 bases, with 16 bases separating them. The full variable domain, rest sourced from reference TRBV28 and TRBJ1-1, is DVKVTQSSRYLVKRTGEKVFLECVQDMDHENMFWYRQDPGLGLRLIYFSYDVKMKEKGDIPEGYSVSREKKERFSLILESASTNQTSMYLCASSVFGGLVNTEAFFGQGTRLTVV.

V gene TRBV6-1 combines with J gene TRBJ1-2, with 11 nucleotides matching TRBD1. The germline gives CDR1 MNHNS, CDR2 SASEGT. The junction had 0 bases not matched to a gene; V was cut back by 1 base and J by 8 bases. The CDR3 is 13 amino acids. The CDR3 here is CASSEGTGGGYTF. DNA of the CDR3: TGTGCCAGCAGTGAAGGGACAGGGGGCGGCTACACCTTC.

The CDR3: CASSQRDSSNYGYTF. CDR3 DNA: TGCGCCAGCAGCCAACGGGACAGCTCTAACTATGGCTACACCTTC. The chain employs TRBV4-3 and TRBJ1-2, with 7 nucleotides matching TRBD1. Germline lookup yields CDR1 LGHNA and CDR2 YSLEER. The CDR3 has 15 residues. With V trimmed by 2 bases and J by 0 bases, 3 bases remained unmatched.

The CDR3 protein is CASSQQGRNTGELFF. The CDR3 region has the DNA TGCGCCAGCAGTCAGCAGGGAAGGAACACCGGGGAGCTGTTTTTT. The chain carries TRBV23-1 and TRBJ2-2, with D tentatively TRBD1 (5 bases). TRBV23-1 is recorded as an ORF, its role being uncertain. Trimming removed 3 bases at V and 1 base at J, with 9 bases between. The CDR3 loop spans 15 amino acids.

The V and J genes are TRBV28 and TRBJ1-4; D is unresolved. The CDR3 is made up of 17 amino acids. V lost 2 bases and J 4 bases, leaving 17 bases between the germline ends. Looked up from germline, CDR1 is MDHEN and CDR2 is SYDVKM. The CDR3 DNA is TGTGCCAGCAGTTTACCGTCTGGACGGCGTATTAATGAAAAACTGTTTTTT. Translating it yields CASSLPSGRRINEKLFF. The full variable domain, completed using reference TRBV28 and TRBJ1-4, is DVKVTQSSRYLVKRTGEKVFLECVQDMDHENMFWYRQDPGLGLRLIYFSYDVKMKEKGDIPEGYSVSREKKERFSLILESASTNQTSMYLCASSLPSGRRINEKLFFGSGTQLSVL.

This chain connects TRBV29-1 to TRBJ1-2; D is perhaps TRBD1 (5 bases). Trimming cost V 7 bases and J 4 bases, with 22 bases left between them. The germline CDR1 and CDR2 sequences are SQVTM and ANQGSEA. CDR3 size: 15 residues. This chain's CDR3 is CSASEGLLEGYGYTF. CDR3 nucleotide sequence: TGCAGCGCATCTGAGGGGTTACTTGAAGGCTATGGCTACACCTTC.